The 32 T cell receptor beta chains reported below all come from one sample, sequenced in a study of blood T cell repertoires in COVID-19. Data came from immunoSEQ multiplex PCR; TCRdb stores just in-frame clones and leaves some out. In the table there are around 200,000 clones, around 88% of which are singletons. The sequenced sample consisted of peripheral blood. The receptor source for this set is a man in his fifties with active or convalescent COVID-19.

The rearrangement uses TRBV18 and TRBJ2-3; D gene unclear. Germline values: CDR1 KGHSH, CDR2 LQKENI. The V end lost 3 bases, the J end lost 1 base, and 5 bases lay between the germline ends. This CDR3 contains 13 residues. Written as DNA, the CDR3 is TGTGCCAGCTCACCCTCTGGCACAGATACGCAGTATTTT. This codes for CASSPSGTDTQYF.

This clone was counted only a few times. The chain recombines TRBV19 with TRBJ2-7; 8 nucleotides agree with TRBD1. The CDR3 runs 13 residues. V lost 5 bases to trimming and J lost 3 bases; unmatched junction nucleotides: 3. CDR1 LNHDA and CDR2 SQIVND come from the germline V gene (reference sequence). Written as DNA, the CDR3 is TGTGCCAGTAGTTTGGACAGGGACTACGAGCAGTACTTC. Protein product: CASSLDRDYEQYF.

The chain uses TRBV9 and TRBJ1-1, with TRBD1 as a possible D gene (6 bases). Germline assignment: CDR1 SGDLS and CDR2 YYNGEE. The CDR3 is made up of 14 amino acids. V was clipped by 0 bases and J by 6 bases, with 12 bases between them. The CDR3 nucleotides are TGTGCCAGCAGCGTAGCCCTACAGGGCGCTGAAGCTTTCTTT. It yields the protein CASSVALQGAEAFF.

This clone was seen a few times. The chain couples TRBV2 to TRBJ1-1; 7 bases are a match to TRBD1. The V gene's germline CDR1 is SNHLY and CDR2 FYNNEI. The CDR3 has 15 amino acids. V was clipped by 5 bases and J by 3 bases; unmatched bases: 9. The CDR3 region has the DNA TGTGCCAGCAGTCCCGGTCAGGGGGTTTACACTGAAGCTTTCTTT. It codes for CASSPGQGVYTEAFF.

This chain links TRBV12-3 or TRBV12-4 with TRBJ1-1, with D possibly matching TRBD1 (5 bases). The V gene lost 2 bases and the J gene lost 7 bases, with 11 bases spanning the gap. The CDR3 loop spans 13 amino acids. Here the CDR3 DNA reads TGTGCCAGCAGTTTATCCGGGGGGATTGAAGCTTTCTTT. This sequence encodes CASSLSGGIEAFF.

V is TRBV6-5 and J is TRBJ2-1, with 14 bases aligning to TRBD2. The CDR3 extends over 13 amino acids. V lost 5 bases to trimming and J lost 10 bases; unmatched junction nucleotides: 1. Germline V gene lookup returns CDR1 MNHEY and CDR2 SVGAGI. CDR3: CASSRTSGGEQFF. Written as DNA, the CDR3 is TGTGCCAGCAGTCGGACTAGCGGGGGGGAGCAGTTCTTC.

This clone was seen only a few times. The CDR3 is CASSQERAAGTNSYEQYF. The CDR3, as DNA: TGCGCCAGCAGCCAAGAACGGGCCGCGGGCACCAATTCCTACGAGCAGTACTTC. V is TRBV4-1 and J is TRBJ2-7; perhaps TRBD2 as D (5 bases). Per the germline V gene, CDR1 is MGHRA and CDR2 is YSYEKL. The CDR3 length is 18 residues. The V end lost 0 bases, the J end lost 1 base, and 19 bases lay between the germline ends.

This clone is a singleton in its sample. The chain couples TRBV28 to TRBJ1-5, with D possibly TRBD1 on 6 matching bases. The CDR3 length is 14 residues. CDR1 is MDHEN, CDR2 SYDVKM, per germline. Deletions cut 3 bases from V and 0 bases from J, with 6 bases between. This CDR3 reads CASSLTGSNQPQHF. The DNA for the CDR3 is TGTGCCAGCAGTTTGACAGGTAGCAATCAGCCCCAGCATTTT.

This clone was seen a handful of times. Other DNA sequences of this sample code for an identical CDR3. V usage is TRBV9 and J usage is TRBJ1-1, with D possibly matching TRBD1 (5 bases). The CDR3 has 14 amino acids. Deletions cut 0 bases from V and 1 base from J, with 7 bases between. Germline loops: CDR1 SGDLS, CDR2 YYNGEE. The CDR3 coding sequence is TGTGCCAGCAGCGTAGGACAGAAGAACACTGAAGCTTTCTTT. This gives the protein CASSVGQKNTEAFF.

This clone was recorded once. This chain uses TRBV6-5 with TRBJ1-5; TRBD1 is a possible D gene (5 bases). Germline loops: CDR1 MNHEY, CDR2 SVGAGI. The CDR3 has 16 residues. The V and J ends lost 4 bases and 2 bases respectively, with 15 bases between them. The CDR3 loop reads CASSSTQGLGNQPQHF. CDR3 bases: TGTGCCAGCAGTTCCACTCAGGGCTTAGGCAATCAGCCCCAGCATTTT.

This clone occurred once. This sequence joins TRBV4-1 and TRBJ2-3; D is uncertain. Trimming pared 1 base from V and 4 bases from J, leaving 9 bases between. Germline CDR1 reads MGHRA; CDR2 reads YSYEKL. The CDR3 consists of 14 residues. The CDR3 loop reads CASSQGVSPDTQYF. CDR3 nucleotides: TGCGCCAGCAGCCAAGGTGTCAGTCCAGATACGCAGTATTTT.

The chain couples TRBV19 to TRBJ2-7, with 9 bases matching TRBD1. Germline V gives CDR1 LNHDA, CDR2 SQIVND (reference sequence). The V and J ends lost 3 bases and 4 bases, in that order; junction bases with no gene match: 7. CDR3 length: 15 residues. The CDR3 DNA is TGTGCCAGTAGTATCTTGGGACAGGGACCATACGAGCAGTACTTC. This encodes CASSILGQGPYEQYF.

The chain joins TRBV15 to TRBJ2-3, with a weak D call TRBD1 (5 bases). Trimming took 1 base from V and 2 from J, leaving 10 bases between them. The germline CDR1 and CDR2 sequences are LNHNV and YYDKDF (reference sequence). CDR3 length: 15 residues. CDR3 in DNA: TGTGCCACCAGCAGAGTAGGGGCTAACACAGATACGCAGTATTTT. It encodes CATSRVGANTDTQYF.

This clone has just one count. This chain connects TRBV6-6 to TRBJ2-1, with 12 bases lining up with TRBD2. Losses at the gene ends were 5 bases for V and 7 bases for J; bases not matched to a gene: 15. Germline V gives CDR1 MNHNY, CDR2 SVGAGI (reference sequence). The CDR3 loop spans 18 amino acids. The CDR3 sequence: CASSPNPLLAGGRNEQFF. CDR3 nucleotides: TGTGCCAGCAGTCCCAACCCCCTACTAGCGGGAGGCCGGAATGAGCAGTTCTTC.

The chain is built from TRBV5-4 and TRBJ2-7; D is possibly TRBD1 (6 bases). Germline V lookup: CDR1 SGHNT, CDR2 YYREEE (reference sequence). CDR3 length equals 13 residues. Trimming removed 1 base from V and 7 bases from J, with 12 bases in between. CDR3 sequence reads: CASSLPGEGEQYF. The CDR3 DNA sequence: TGTGCCAGCAGCTTGCCAGGGGAAGGAGAGCAGTACTTC. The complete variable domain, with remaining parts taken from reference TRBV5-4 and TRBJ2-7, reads ETGVTQSPTHLIKTRGQQVTLRCSSQSGHNTVSWYQQALGQGPQFIFQYYREEENGRGNFPPRFSGLQFPNYSSELNVNALELDDSALYLCASSLPGEGEQYFGPGTRLTVT.

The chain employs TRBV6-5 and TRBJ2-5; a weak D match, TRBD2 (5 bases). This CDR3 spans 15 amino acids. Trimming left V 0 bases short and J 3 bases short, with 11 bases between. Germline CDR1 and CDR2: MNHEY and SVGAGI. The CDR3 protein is CASSYSSGREETQYF. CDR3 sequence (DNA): TGTGCCAGCAGTTACTCGAGCGGCAGAGAAGAGACCCAGTACTTC.

The CDR3 spells CASSPGTSGRVETQYF. In DNA form, the CDR3 reads TGTGCCAGCAGCCCTGGGACTAGCGGGAGGGTCGAGACCCAGTACTTC. V usage is TRBV11-1 and J usage is TRBJ2-5, with 16 bases lining up with TRBD2. This CDR3 contains 16 residues. Per germline, CDR1 SGHAT and CDR2 FQDESV (reference sequence). The V gene end was trimmed by 5 bases and the J gene end by 5 bases; junction bases not matched to a gene: 5.

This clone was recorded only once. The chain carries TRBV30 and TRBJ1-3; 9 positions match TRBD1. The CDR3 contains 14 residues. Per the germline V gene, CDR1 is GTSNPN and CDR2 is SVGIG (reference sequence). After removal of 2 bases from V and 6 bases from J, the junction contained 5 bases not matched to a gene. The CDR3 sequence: CAWSRTGVENTIYF. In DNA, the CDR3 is TGTGCCTGGAGTAGGACAGGGGTGGAAAACACCATATATTTT.

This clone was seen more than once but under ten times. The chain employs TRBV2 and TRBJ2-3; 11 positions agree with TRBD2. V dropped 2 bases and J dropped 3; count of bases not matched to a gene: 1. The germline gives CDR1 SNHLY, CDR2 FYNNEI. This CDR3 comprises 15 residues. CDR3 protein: CASSELAGGTDTQYF. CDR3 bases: TGTGCCAGCAGTGAATTAGCGGGGGGGACAGATACGCAGTATTTT.

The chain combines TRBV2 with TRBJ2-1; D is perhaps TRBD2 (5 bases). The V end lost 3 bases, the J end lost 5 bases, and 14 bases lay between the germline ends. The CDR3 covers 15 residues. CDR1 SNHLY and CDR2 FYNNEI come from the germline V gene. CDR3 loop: CASSEVSSIHNEQFF. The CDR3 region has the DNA TGTGCCAGCAGTGAGGTGTCTAGCATCCACAATGAGCAGTTCTTC.

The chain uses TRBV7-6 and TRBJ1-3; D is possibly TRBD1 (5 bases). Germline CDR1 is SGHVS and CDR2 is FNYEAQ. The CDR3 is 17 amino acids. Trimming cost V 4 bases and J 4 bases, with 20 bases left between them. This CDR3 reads CASSSVSGITSGNTIYF. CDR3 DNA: TGTGCCAGCAGCTCCGTCTCAGGGATAACGAGCGGAAACACCATATATTTT.

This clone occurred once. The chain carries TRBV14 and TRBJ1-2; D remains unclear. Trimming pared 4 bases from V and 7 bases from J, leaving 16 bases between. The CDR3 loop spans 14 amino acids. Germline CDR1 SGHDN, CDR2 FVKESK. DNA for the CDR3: TGTGCCAGCAGCCCCAATCCCTATTTCGGTGGCTACACCTTC. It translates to CASSPNPYFGGYTF.

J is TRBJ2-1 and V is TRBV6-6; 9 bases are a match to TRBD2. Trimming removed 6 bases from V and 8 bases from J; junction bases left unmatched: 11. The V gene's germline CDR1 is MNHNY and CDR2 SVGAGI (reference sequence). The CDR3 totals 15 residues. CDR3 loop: CASREDASGTYEQFF. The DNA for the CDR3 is TGTGCCAGCAGGGAAGACGCTAGCGGGACCTATGAGCAGTTCTTC.

For the CDR3, the DNA is TGTGCCATCAGCCAACAGAACTATGGCTACACCTTC. It specifies CAISQQNYGYTF. J is TRBJ1-2 and V is TRBV10-3; no reliable D call. CDR1 is ENHRY, CDR2 SYGVKD, per germline. This CDR3 comprises 12 residues. V was trimmed by 6 bases and J by 2 bases, leaving 7 bases between them.

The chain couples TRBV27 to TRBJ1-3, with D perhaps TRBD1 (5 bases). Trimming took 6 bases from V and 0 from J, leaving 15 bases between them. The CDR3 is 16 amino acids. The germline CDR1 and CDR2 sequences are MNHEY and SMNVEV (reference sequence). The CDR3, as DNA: TGTGCCAGCAGCCCGTCCCCAGGGATCTCTGGAAACACCATATATTTT. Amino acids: CASSPSPGISGNTIYF.

The CDR3 region is CASIPYAGRNNQPQHF. The CDR3 nucleotides read TGTGCCAGTATCCCCTACGCGGGGAGGAACAATCAGCCCCAGCATTTT. The chain links TRBV19 to TRBJ1-5; D gene unclear. CDR1 is LNHDA, CDR2 SQIVND, per germline (reference sequence). Trimming took 7 bases from V and 3 from J, leaving 19 bases between them. The CDR3 is made up of 16 amino acids.

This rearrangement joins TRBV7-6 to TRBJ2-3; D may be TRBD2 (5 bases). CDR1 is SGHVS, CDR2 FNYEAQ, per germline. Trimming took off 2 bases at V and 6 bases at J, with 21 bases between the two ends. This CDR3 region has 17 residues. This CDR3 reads CASSLRAGPPKEDTQYF. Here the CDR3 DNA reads TGTGCCAGCAGCTTAAGGGCGGGCCCCCCAAAGGAGGATACGCAGTATTTT.

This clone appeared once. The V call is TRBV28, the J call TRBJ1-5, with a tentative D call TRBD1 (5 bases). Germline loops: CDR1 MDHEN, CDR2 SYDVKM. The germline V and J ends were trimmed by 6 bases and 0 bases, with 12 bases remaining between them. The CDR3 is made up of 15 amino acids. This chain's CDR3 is CASRNAGPSNQPQHF. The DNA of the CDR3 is TGTGCCAGCAGAAATGCAGGGCCTAGCAATCAGCCCCAGCATTTT. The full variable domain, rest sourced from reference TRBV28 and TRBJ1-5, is DVKVTQSSRYLVKRTGEKVFLECVQDMDHENMFWYRQDPGLGLRLIYFSYDVKMKEKGDIPEGYSVSREKKERFSLILESASTNQTSMYLCASRNAGPSNQPQHFGDGTRLSIL.

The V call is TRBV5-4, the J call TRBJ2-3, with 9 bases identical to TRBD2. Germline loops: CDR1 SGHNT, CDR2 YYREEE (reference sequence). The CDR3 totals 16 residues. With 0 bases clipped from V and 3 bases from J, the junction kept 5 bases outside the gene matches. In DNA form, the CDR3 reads TGTGCCAGCAGCTTGGCGGGCGGGAGGGAAACAGATACGCAGTATTTT. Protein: CASSLAGGRETDTQYF.

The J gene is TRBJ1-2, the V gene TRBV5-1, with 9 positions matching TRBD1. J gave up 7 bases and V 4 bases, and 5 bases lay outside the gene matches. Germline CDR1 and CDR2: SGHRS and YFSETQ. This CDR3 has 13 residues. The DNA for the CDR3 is TGCGCCAGCAGCATGGGACAGGGAGGTGGCTACACCTTC. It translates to CASSMGQGGGYTF. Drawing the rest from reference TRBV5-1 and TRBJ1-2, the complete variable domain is KAGVTQTPRYLIKTRGQQVTLSCSPISGHRSVSWYQQTPGQGLQFLFEYFSETQRNKGNFPGRFSGRQFSNSRSEMNVSTLELGDSALYLCASSMGQGGGYTFGSGTRLTVV.

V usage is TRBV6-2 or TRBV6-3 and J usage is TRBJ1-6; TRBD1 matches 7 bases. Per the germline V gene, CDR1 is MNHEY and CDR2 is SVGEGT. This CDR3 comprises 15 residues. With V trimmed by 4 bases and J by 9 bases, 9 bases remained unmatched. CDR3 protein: CASSSLGGVGSPLHF. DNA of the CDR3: TGTGCCAGCAGTTCGTTAGGGGGCGTCGGTTCACCCCTCCACTTT.

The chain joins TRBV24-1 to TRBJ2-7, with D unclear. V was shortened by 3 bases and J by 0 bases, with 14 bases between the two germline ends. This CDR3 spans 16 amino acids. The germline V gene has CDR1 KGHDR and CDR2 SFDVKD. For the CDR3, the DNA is TGTGCCACCAGTGATCCTACGGCGAGGAGCTCCTACGAGCAGTACTTC. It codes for CATSDPTARSSYEQYF.